The 28 T cell receptor beta chains listed next were all sequenced from one sample in a study of T cells after yellow fever vaccination. TCRdb analysed the 5' RACE reads with MiXCR anew, one entry per CDR3 protein. The top ten hold around 17% of the sample, which has under 600,000 distinct CDR3 sequences, less than 25% seen once. The specimen comprised PBMCs, sampled approximately 20 days after the first yellow fever vaccination. The receptor source for this set is a man aged 18-30 years who received the YFV17D yellow fever vaccine.

This clonotype was seen a few times. The CDR3 reads CASSRQSGVYQETQYF. DNA of the CDR3: TGTGCCAGCAGTAGACAGAGCGGGGTCTACCAAGAGACCCAGTACTTC. The gene calls are TRBV7-2 and TRBJ2-5; 7 bases are shared with TRBD2. The CDR3 consists of 16 residues. Unmatched junction bases numbered 10, after V lost 6 bases and J lost 0 bases. Germline V CDR1 and CDR2: SGHTA, FQGNSA.

This chain links TRBV5-1 with TRBJ2-1, with D perhaps assigned TRBD1 or TRBD2 (6 bases each). Trimming left V 0 bases short and J 5 bases short, with 9 bases between. The length of the CDR3 is 14 residues. Germline CDR1 is SGHRS and CDR2 is YFSETQ. CDR3 residues: CASSLAGAHNEQFF. The CDR3 DNA follows: TGCGCCAGCAGCTTGGCGGGGGCTCACAATGAGCAGTTCTTC.

This clonotype was recorded a few times. This chain connects TRBV2 to TRBJ2-5; D is undetermined. Looked up from germline, CDR1 is SNHLY and CDR2 is FYNNEI. Between the trimmed V and J ends, which lost 7 bases and 1 base, there was a span of 4 bases. The CDR3 totals 11 residues. The CDR3 protein is CASMSQETQYF. Here the CDR3 DNA reads TGTGCCAGCATGTCCCAAGAGACCCAGTACTTC.

This chain links TRBV9 with TRBJ2-5; the D call may be TRBD1 or TRBD2 (5 bases each). With 3 bases removed from V and 5 bases from J, the gap between germline ends came to 17 bases. This CDR3 region has 15 residues. Germline V gene lookup returns CDR1 SGDLS and CDR2 YYNGEE. This CDR3 reads CASSARRDPWETQYF. The CDR3 DNA is TGTGCCAGCAGCGCCCGCCGGGACCCCTGGGAGACCCAGTACTTC. Combining the CDR3 with reference TRBV9 and TRBJ2-5 gives the whole variable domain DSGVTQTPKHLITATGQRVTLRCSPRSGDLSVYWYQQSLDQGLQFLIQYYNGEERAKGNILERFSAQQFPDLHSELNLSSLELGDSALYFCASSARRDPWETQYFGPGTRLLVL.

This clonotype has a count of ten or more. Germline is not matched at one junction end, which may reflect a read error. The V and J genes are TRBV11-2 and TRBJ2-7, with D possibly matching TRBD2 (5 bases). The CDR3 is 12 amino acids. Germline loops: CDR1 SGHAT, CDR2 FQNNGV. CDR3 sequence reads: CASSLDSHEQYF. CDR3 sequence (DNA): TGTGCCAGCAGCCTGGACTCCCACGAGCAGTACTTC. The full variable domain, its missing parts supplied by reference TRBV11-2 and TRBJ2-7, is EAGVAQSPRYKIIEKRQSVAFWCNPISGHATLYWYQQILGQGPKLLIQFQNNGVVDDSQLPKDRFSAERLKGVDSTLKIQPAKLEDSAVYLCASSLDSHEQYFGPGTRLTVT.

CDR3 bases: TGCAGCGTGGGACAGGGAGCTAACTATGGCTACACCTTC. Its protein is CSVGQGANYGYTF. V usage is TRBV29-1 and J usage is TRBJ1-2; TRBD1 aligns across 9 bases. The CDR3 extends over 13 amino acids. V was clipped by 6 bases and J by 0 bases; unmatched bases: 2. Germline assignment: CDR1 SQVTM and CDR2 ANQGSEA. Variable domain in full (rest from reference TRBV29-1 and TRBJ1-2): SAVISQKPSRDICQRGTSLTIQCQVDSQVTMMFWYRQQPGQSLTLIATANQGSEATYESGFVIDKFPISRPNLTFSTLTVSNMSPEDSSIYLCSVGQGANYGYTFGSGTRLTVV.

In this sample, this clonotype turned up a few times. The chain is built from TRBV9 and TRBJ2-5; TRBD1 matches 8 bases. Germline V gene data show CDR1 as SGDLS and CDR2 as YYNGEE. V lost 1 base to trimming and J lost 5 bases; unmatched junction nucleotides: 1. The CDR3 spans 13 residues. The CDR3 DNA follows: TGTGCCAGCAGCGTACGGACAGGGGAGACCCAGTACTTC. Its translation: CASSVRTGETQYF.

This clonotype was seen a few times. The V call is TRBV10-3, the J call TRBJ2-5, with D possibly being TRBD2 (5 bases). Germline values: CDR1 ENHRY, CDR2 SYGVKD. The CDR3 runs to 14 residues. V was pared by 6 bases and J by 4 bases, with 15 bases between. As DNA, the CDR3 is TGTGCCATCAGGGACTCCCGGGTTGGAGAGACCCAGTACTTC. Translating it yields CAIRDSRVGETQYF.

The table lists this clonotype with a few counts. The rearrangement joins TRBV25-1 to TRBJ1-1, with D perhaps matching TRBD1 (5 bases). V lost 4 bases, J lost 1 base, and 13 bases lay in between. CDR3 length equals 15 residues. The germline CDR1 and CDR2 sequences are MGHDK and SYGVNS. CDR3 in amino acids: CASSGSGRSNTEAFF. CDR3 coding DNA: TGTGCCAGCAGTGGGTCAGGGAGGTCGAACACTGAAGCTTTCTTT.

In this sample, this clonotype turned up a few times. V and J are TRBV6-5 and TRBJ2-5, with D tentatively TRBD1 (6 bases). Germline-derived CDR1 and CDR2 are MNHEY and SVGAGI. V shed 3 bases and J shed 5 bases, with 16 bases lying between them. The length of the CDR3 is 15 residues. The CDR3 coding sequence is TGTGCCAGCAGTTATTCCCTGGGGGCAGGCGAGACCCAGTACTTC. Translating it yields CASSYSLGAGETQYF.

This clonotype occurred a few times. The V call is TRBV27, the J call TRBJ2-1; D perhaps matches TRBD1 (6 bases). The CDR3 is 15 amino acids. V gave up 4 bases and J gave up 2 bases, with 12 bases separating them. Germline CDR1 and CDR2: MNHEY and SMNVEV (reference sequence). The CDR3, as DNA: TGTGCCAGCAGTTCAGGGGATGGGACCTACAATGAGCAGTTCTTC. It encodes CASSSGDGTYNEQFF.

This clonotype was seen a handful of times. The chain uses TRBV7-2 and TRBJ1-1; no firm D call. The germline CDR1 and CDR2 sequences are SGHTA and FQGNSA. This CDR3 has 12 residues. The germline V and J ends were trimmed by 2 bases and 6 bases, with 7 bases remaining between them. DNA of the CDR3: TGTGCCAGCAGCTTATATTTCTCTGAAGCTTTCTTT. The encoded protein is CASSLYFSEAFF.

The V gene is TRBV6-2 or TRBV6-3, the J gene TRBJ1-1; D unclear. The V and J ends lost 7 bases and 6 bases respectively, with 9 bases between them. This CDR3 has 11 amino acids. CDR1 and CDR2 from the germline V gene are MNHEY and SVGEGT. CDR3 region: CASNSVSEAFF. The CDR3 nucleotides are TGTGCCAGCAATTCGGTGTCTGAAGCTTTCTTT.

The chain couples TRBV7-2 to TRBJ1-5; possible D gene TRBD1, 6 bases. V was pared by 10 bases and J by 0 bases, with 16 bases between. Germline values: CDR1 SGHTA, CDR2 FQGNSA. The CDR3 spans 15 residues. This chain's CDR3 is CATAVGAISNQPQHF. The CDR3 DNA reads as TGTGCCACCGCGGTGGGGGCGATTAGCAATCAGCCCCAGCATTTT.

The rearrangement links TRBV7-2 to TRBJ2-5, with TRBD2 as a possible D gene (5 bases). The germline gives CDR1 SGHTA, CDR2 FQGNSA. The V end was cut by 4 bases, the J end by 5 bases, with 8 bases between. The length of the CDR3 is 12 residues. The CDR3 sequence: CASSWTGETQYF. The CDR3 DNA follows: TGTGCCAGCAGCTGGACGGGGGAGACCCAGTACTTC. Looking up the rest from reference TRBV7-2 and TRBJ2-5 gives the full variable domain: GAGVSQSPSNKVTEKGKDVELRCDPISGHTALYWYRQSLGQGLEFLIYFQGNSAPDKSGLPSDRFSAERTGGSVSTLTIQRTQQEDSAVYLCASSWTGETQYFGPGTRLLVL.

A few counts support this clonotype. The chain has TRBV5-1 and TRBJ1-1; a possible D gene is TRBD1 (5 bases). Looked up from germline, CDR1 is SGHRS and CDR2 is YFSETQ. V was trimmed by 0 bases and J by 5 bases, leaving 11 bases between them. The CDR3 has 14 residues. This CDR3 is CASSLGPGKTEAFF. The CDR3 DNA reads as TGCGCCAGCAGCTTGGGTCCAGGGAAGACTGAAGCTTTCTTT.

This clonotype was seen a few times. The chain links TRBV6-1 to TRBJ2-5; D is perhaps TRBD1 (6 bases). CDR3 length: 15 amino acids. Per the germline V gene, CDR1 is MNHNS and CDR2 is SASEGT. V was shortened by 3 bases and J by 5 bases, with 16 bases between the two germline ends. This CDR3 is CASSDQDRSWETQYF. CDR3 coding DNA: TGTGCCAGCAGTGACCAAGACAGGTCCTGGGAGACCCAGTACTTC.

This clonotype has more than one count but fewer than ten. This rearrangement joins TRBV4-1 to TRBJ2-3; D might be TRBD1 (6 bases). Deletions cut 0 bases from V and 0 bases from J, with 13 bases between. The germline V gene has CDR1 MGHRA and CDR2 YSYEKL. The CDR3 length is 17 residues. CDR3 nucleotide sequence: TGCGCCAGCAGCCAAGAGAATCCAGGGGTTAGCACAGATACGCAGTATTTT. Its translation is CASSQENPGVSTDTQYF.

The sample holds a few counts of this clonotype. The genes are TRBV15 and TRBJ1-1; D not certain. Germline CDR1 and CDR2: LNHNV and YYDKDF (reference sequence). Trimming pared 2 bases from V and 3 bases from J, leaving 4 bases between. The CDR3 loop spans 12 amino acids. CDR3 in amino acids: CATSRQDTEAFF. The CDR3 region has the DNA TGTGCCACCAGCAGACAGGACACTGAAGCTTTCTTT.

This clonotype was observed a handful of times. The rearrangement joins TRBV12-3 or TRBV12-4 to TRBJ1-6, with 10 bases matching TRBD1. This CDR3 region has 12 residues. The V and J ends lost 9 bases and 12 bases, in that order; junction bases with no gene match: 5. The CDR3 protein is CASGTGAQPLHF. Here the CDR3 DNA reads TGTGCCAGTGGGACAGGGGCACAACCCCTCCACTTT.

The V call is TRBV7-2, the J call TRBJ2-2; D call uncertain. CDR1 and CDR2 from the germline V gene are SGHTA and FQGNSA. V lost 6 bases and J 6 bases, leaving 17 bases between the germline ends. This CDR3 contains 15 residues. The CDR3: CASRAPARMAGELFF. The CDR3 DNA reads TGTGCCAGCAGGGCCCCCGCCCGTATGGCCGGGGAGCTGTTTTTT. Full variable domain (remainder filled in from reference TRBV7-2 and TRBJ2-2): GAGVSQSPSNKVTEKGKDVELRCDPISGHTALYWYRQSLGQGLEFLIYFQGNSAPDKSGLPSDRFSAERTGGSVSTLTIQRTQQEDSAVYLCASRAPARMAGELFFGEGSRLTVL.

This clonotype was counted a few times. The rearrangement joins TRBV20-1 to TRBJ2-5, with D tentatively TRBD2 (6 bases). This CDR3 region has 11 residues. V was trimmed by 3 bases and J by 8 bases, leaving 10 bases between them. Germline V lookup: CDR1 DFQATT, CDR2 SNEGSKA (reference sequence). The CDR3, as DNA: TGCAGTGCTAGTCCCGGGGGTACCCAGTACTTC. Amino acid sequence: CSASPGGTQYF.

In its sample, this clonotype was seen a few times. V is TRBV20-1 and J is TRBJ2-4, with 11 bases matching TRBD2. V was clipped by 3 bases and J by 8 bases; unmatched bases: 6. The CDR3 consists of 14 residues. The V gene's germline CDR1 is DFQATT and CDR2 SNEGSKA (reference sequence). CDR3 amino acids: CSASSGGVGDIQYF. The CDR3 bases are TGCAGTGCTAGTAGCGGGGGGGTAGGAGACATTCAGTACTTC.

This clonotype has a count of ten or more. The chain links TRBV5-1 to TRBJ2-1; maybe TRBD2 (5 bases). V was cut by 0 bases and J by 9 bases, with 13 bases left in between. The CDR3 covers 14 residues. Germline lookup yields CDR1 SGHRS and CDR2 YFSETQ. The DNA of the CDR3 is TGCGCCAGCAGCTTGGGTCCTTTCGCGGGTGAGCAGTTCTTC. Its translation is CASSLGPFAGEQFF.

The chain couples TRBV4-2 to TRBJ2-2, with TRBD2 as a possible D gene (5 bases). Germline CDR1 is LGHNA and CDR2 is YNFKEQ. This CDR3 region has 15 residues. The V gene lost 0 bases and the J gene lost 6 bases, with 11 bases spanning the gap. As DNA, the CDR3 is TGTGCCAGCAGCCAAGAGTATTCTAGCCCCGGGGAGCTGTTTTTT. Protein sequence: CASSQEYSSPGELFF.

In this sample, this clonotype turned up a few times. The J gene is TRBJ1-5, the V gene TRBV10-3; 8 bases map to TRBD1. The germline CDR1 and CDR2 sequences are ENHRY and SYGVKD. The CDR3 totals 15 residues. Germline trimming cut 0 bases from V and 2 bases from J; bases unmatched to any gene: 0. CDR3 sequence reads: CAISESDRGNQPQHF. CDR3 DNA sequence: TGTGCCATCAGTGAGTCGGACAGGGGCAATCAGCCCCAGCATTTT.

This rearrangement joins TRBV6-5 to TRBJ2-7; TRBD2 matches at 9 bases. J was trimmed by 3 bases and V by 0 bases; bases with no gene match: 6. The CDR3 length is 16 residues. Per germline, CDR1 MNHEY and CDR2 SVGAGI. In DNA, the CDR3 is TGTGCCAGCAGTTACTCTCCGGGACTAGCATTCTACGAGCAGTACTTC. Protein product: CASSYSPGLAFYEQYF.

The rearrangement joins TRBV5-1 to TRBJ2-3; TRBD1 is a possible D gene (6 bases). The germline V and J ends were trimmed by 4 bases and 4 bases, with 13 bases remaining between them. The CDR3 loop spans 14 amino acids. The germline gives CDR1 SGHRS, CDR2 YFSETQ. CDR3 amino acids: CASSPWTVSDTQYF. The DNA for the CDR3 is TGCGCCAGCAGCCCCTGGACAGTGTCAGATACGCAGTATTTT.